Below are 7 T cell receptor beta chains sequenced from a single sample in a study of blood T cell repertoires in COVID-19. Method: immunoSEQ multiplex PCR; TCRdb's copy keeps in-frame clones and lacks some. The sample shows more than 200,000 clones, 65% to 85% of them seen only once. The material sequenced was PBMCs or T cells enriched from blood (not recorded which). These receptor sequences come from a middle-aged woman with acute COVID-19.

The chain recombines TRBV5-6 with TRBJ2-3, with 9 bases lining up with TRBD1. Germline CDR1 reads SGHDT; CDR2 reads YYEEEE. The CDR3 is 18 residues long. V was clipped by 3 bases and J by 1 base; unmatched bases: 12. The CDR3 is CASSWADRGTTRTDTQYF. CDR3 nucleotides: TGTGCCAGCAGCTGGGCGGACAGGGGTACTACGCGCACAGATACGCAGTATTTT.

The V call is TRBV2, the J call TRBJ1-2; D possibly corresponds to TRBD1 (6 bases). V lost 6 bases to trimming and J lost 1 base, with 15 bases between them. There are 15 residues in the CDR3. Per germline, CDR1 SNHLY and CDR2 FYNNEI. CDR3 coding DNA: TGTGCCAGCAGAGGCCTCTCGGACAGTAACTATGGCTACACCTTC. As protein: CASRGLSDSNYGYTF.

The rearrangement links TRBV18 to TRBJ1-6; TRBD1 agrees at 7 bases. This CDR3 has 16 amino acids. Germline CDR1 reads KGHSH; CDR2 reads LQKENI. The J segment lost 4 bases and the V segment lost 3 bases, leaving 6 bases of the junction unmatched. CDR3: CASSPNRQGYNSPLHF. The CDR3 bases are TGTGCCAGCTCACCGAATCGACAGGGATATAATTCACCCCTCCACTTT.

The chain combines TRBV29-1 with TRBJ2-7; 7 bases fit TRBD1. The CDR3 runs to 13 residues. Germline V gene data show CDR1 as SQVTM and CDR2 as ANQGSEA. The ends lost 5 bases at V and 1 base at J; junction bases unmatched: 5. The CDR3 here is CSVNRGRSYEQYF. In DNA form, the CDR3 reads TGCAGCGTTAACAGGGGTAGGTCCTACGAGCAGTACTTC.

The chain is built from TRBV7-8 and TRBJ1-5, with D possibly TRBD1 on 5 matching bases. Trimming stripped 6 bases from V and 3 bases from J, with 12 bases between. The CDR3 contains 14 residues. CDR1 and CDR2 from the germline V gene are SGHVS and FQNEAQ. The CDR3 reads CASRPDRNNQPQHF. The CDR3 region has the DNA TGTGCCAGCAGACCAGACAGAAACAATCAGCCCCAGCATTTT.

In its sample, this clone was seen a few times. This chain joins TRBV9 and TRBJ2-2; TRBD2 is a possible D gene (5 bases). Germline loops: CDR1 SGDLS, CDR2 YYNGEE. Trimming shortened V by 7 bases and J by 6 bases, and 16 bases separated the two germline ends. CDR3 size: 14 residues. The DNA for the CDR3 is TGTGCCAGCCCCCCGGACCCCGGGGCCGGGGAGCTGTTTTTT. Its translation: CASPPDPGAGELFF.

The chain employs TRBV24-1 and TRBJ2-3, with D perhaps TRBD1 (6 bases). With 3 bases removed from V and 2 bases from J, the gap between germline ends came to 11 bases. This CDR3 region has 15 residues. The germline V gene encodes CDR1 KGHDR and CDR2 SFDVKD. CDR3 sequence (DNA): TGTGCCACCAGTGATGAAACAGGGCACACAGATACGCAGTATTTT. Translated, it gives CATSDETGHTDTQYF.